These T cell receptor beta chains were read from a single sample in a study of spatial heterogeneity in lung cancer. Each CDR3 protein gets one entry after TCRdb re-called the 5' RACE reads with MiXCR. The sample contains 45,000 to 55,000 distinct CDR3 sequences, approximately 5.7% of which appear only once. Specimen: PBMCs, collected at surgery. Source of these receptors: a male donor with early-stage non-small cell lung cancer. Each CDR3 is given with its conserved first and last residue. A D gene is named only where the DNA matches it firmly. Expanded clones are given a class, and other clones once, few, many or no size at all.

D: TRBD2; J: TRBJ2-2; V: TRBV19; size: many; CDR3: CASSRTSGPPGELFF; DNA: TGTGCCAGTAGTAGGACTAGCGGGCCCCCCGGGGAGCTGTTTTTT
D: TRBD2; J: TRBJ2-1; V: TRBV5-1; size: many; CDR3: CASSPSGTTYNEQFF; DNA: TGCGCCAGCAGCCCTAGCGGGACTACCTACAATGAGCAGTTCTTC
D: NA; J: TRBJ1-4; V: TRBV7-8; size: many; CDR3: CASSLEWELFF; DNA: TGTGCCAGCAGCTTAGAGTGGGAACTGTTTTTT
D: TRBD2; J: TRBJ2-2; V: TRBV28; size: many; CDR3: CASSFPGLAGGPRRTGELFF; DNA: TGTGCCAGCAGTTTCCCTGGACTAGCGGGAGGGCCAAGGCGCACCGGGGAGCTGTTTTTT
D: TRBD1; J: TRBJ1-2; V: TRBV27; size: many; CDR3: CASSLGTGGYTF; DNA: TGTGCCAGCAGTTTGGGGACAGGGGGCTACACCTTC
D: TRBD2; J: TRBJ2-2; V: TRBV20-1; size: many; CDR3: CSGSTSGNTGELFF; DNA: TGCAGTGGATCGACTAGCGGGAACACCGGGGAGCTGTTTTTT
D: NA; J: TRBJ2-1; V: TRBV7-9; size: many; CDR3: CASSPKLRYGNEQFF; DNA: TGTGCCAGCAGCCCCAAGTTGCGGTACGGCAATGAGCAGTTCTTC
D: TRBD2; J: TRBJ2-6; V: TRBV5-5; size: few; CDR3: CASSLGPGGSGANVLTF; DNA: TGTGCCAGCAGCTTAGGCCCGGGGGGCTCTGGGGCCAACGTCCTGACTTTC
D: NA; J: TRBJ1-3; V: TRBV6-6; size: NA; CDR3: CASSMDTYGGNTIYF; DNA: TGTGCCAGCAGCATGGACACCTATGGAGGAAACACCATATATTTT
D: NA; J: TRBJ2-5; V: TRBV7-7; size: many; CDR3: CASSLSSVGETQYF; DNA: TGTGCTAGCAGCCTTTCATCGGTAGGAGAGACCCAGTACTTC
D: NA; J: TRBJ1-1; V: TRBV7-9; size: many; CDR3: CASSKDTWNTEAFF; DNA: TGTGCCAGCAGCAAGGACACGTGGAACACTGAAGCTTTCTTT
D: TRBD2; J: TRBJ2-3; V: TRBV12-3/TRBV12-4; size: NA; CDR3: CASSGLAGSTDTQYF; DNA: TGTGCCAGCAGCGGACTAGCGGGCAGCACAGATACGCAGTATTTT
D: NA; J: TRBJ2-3; V: TRBV4-1; size: many; CDR3: CASNSRGRGADTQYF; DNA: TGCGCCAGCAACTCTAGGGGGAGGGGTGCAGATACGCAGTATTTT
D: NA; J: TRBJ2-2; V: TRBV3-1; size: many; CDR3: CASSPGLHTGELFF; DNA: TGTGCCAGCAGTCCGGGACTCCACACCGGGGAGCTGTTTTTT
D: NA; J: TRBJ2-5; V: TRBV7-2; size: many; CDR3: CASSGGKGQETQYF; DNA: TGTGCCAGCAGCGGTGGAAAGGGTCAAGAGACCCAGTACTTC
D: NA; J: TRBJ2-7; V: TRBV2; size: many; CDR3: CASSEYYEQYF; DNA: TGTGCCAGCAGTGAATACTACGAGCAGTACTTC
D: NA; J: TRBJ2-1; V: TRBV27; size: many; CDR3: CASSLSWLGRGNEQFF; DNA: TGTGCCAGCAGTTTATCCTGGCTAGGCCGCGGGAATGAGCAGTTCTTC